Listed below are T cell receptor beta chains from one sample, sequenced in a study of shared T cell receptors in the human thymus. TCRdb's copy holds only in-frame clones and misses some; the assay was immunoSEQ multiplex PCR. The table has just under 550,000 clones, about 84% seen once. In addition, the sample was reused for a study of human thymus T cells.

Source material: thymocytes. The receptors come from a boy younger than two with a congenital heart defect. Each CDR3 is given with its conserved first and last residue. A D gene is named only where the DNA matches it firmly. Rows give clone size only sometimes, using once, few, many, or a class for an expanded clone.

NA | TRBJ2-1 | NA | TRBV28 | CASSVADKHNEQFF | TGTGCCAGCAGTGTAGCGGACAAGCACAATGAGCAGTTCTTC
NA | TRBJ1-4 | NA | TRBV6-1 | CASSENFRTTDEKLFF | TGTGCCAGCAGTGAAAATTTTAGGACTACCGATGAAAAACTGTTTTTT
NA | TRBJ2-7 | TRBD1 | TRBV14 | CASSPDRGSYEQYF | TGTGCCAGCAGCCCTGACAGGGGATCTTACGAGCAGTACTTC
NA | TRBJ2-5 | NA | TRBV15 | CATSRDPGEETQYF | TGTGCCACCAGCAGAGATCCGGGGGAAGAGACCCAGTACTTC
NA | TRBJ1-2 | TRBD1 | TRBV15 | CATSTRTGPYGYTF | TGTGCCACCAGCACGCGGACAGGTCCCTATGGCTACACCTTC
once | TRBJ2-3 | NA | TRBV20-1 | CSARIGGTQYF | TGCAGTGCTAGAATCGGGGGAACGCAGTATTTT
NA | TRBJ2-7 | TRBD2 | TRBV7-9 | CASSTVGGSYEQYF | TGTGCCAGCAGCACCGTGGGGGGGAGCTACGAGCAGTACTTC
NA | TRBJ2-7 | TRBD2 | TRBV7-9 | CASSFRLAGGPIYEQYF | TGTGCCAGCAGCTTTCGGCTAGCGGGAGGGCCCATCTACGAGCAGTACTTC
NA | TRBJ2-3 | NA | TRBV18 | CASSPTVRADTQYF | TGTGCCAGCTCACCCACGGTGAGGGCAGATACGCAGTATTTT
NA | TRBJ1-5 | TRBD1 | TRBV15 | CATSRDRGQGINQPQHF | TGTGCCACCAGCAGAGATCGGGGACAGGGGATAAATCAGCCCCAGCATTTT
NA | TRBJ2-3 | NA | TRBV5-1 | CASSLVPQGGTDTQYF | TGCGCCAGCAGCTTGGTTCCACAGGGCGGCACAGATACGCAGTATTTT
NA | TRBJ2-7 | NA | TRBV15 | CATSRAAGVAYEQYF | TGTGCCACCAGCAGAGCGGCAGGGGTTGCCTACGAGCAGTACTTC
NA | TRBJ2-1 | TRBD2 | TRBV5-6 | CASSTGTKVTNEQFF | TGTGCCAGCAGCACCGGGACTAAAGTGACCAATGAGCAGTTCTTC
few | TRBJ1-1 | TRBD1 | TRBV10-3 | CATWTGAGMNTEAFF | TGTGCCACCTGGACAGGGGCCGGGATGAACACTGAAGCTTTCTTT
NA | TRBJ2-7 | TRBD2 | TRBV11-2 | CASSLTLAVSYEQYF | TGTGCCAGCAGCTTAACGCTAGCGGTCTCCTACGAGCAGTACTTC
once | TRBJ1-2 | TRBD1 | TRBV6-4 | CASRSDRDRVGYTF | TGTGCCAGCAGATCAGACCGGGACAGGGTTGGCTACACCTTC
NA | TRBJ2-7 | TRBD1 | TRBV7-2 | CASQETGGVPYEQYF | TGTGCCAGCCAAGAAACAGGGGGCGTCCCCTACGAGCAGTACTTC
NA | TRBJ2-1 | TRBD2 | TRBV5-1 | CASSPRGLAGAYEQFF | TGCGCCAGCAGCCCCAGGGGACTAGCGGGAGCCTATGAGCAGTTCTTC
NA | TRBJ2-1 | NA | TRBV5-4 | CASSLGGGVLRSSSYNEQFF | TGTGCCAGCAGCTTAGGGGGGGGAGTCCTCCGATCTAGCTCCTACAATGAGCAGTTCTTC
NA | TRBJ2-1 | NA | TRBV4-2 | CASSPVARPYNEQFF | TGTGCCAGCAGCCCCGTGGCTAGACCATACAATGAGCAGTTCTTC
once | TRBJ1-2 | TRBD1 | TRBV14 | CASSPRRQGVDGYTF | TGTGCCAGCAGCCCCCGAAGACAGGGAGTGGATGGCTACACCTTC
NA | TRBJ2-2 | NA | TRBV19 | CASRLVNRGTGELFF | TGTGCCAGTAGATTGGTGAACCGGGGAACCGGGGAGCTGTTTTTT
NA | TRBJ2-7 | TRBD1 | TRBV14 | CASSQARQGPSYEQYF | TGTGCCAGCAGCCAAGCTAGACAGGGGCCCTCCTACGAGCAGTACTTC
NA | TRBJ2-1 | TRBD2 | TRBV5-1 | CASSFSGRAVVNEQFF | TGCGCCAGCAGCTTTAGCGGGAGGGCCGTAGTGAATGAGCAGTTCTTC
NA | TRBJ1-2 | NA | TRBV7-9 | CASSLLIRGDYGYTF | TGTGCCAGCAGCTTATTAATTAGAGGAGACTATGGCTACACCTTC
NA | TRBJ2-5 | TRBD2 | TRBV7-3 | CASSRLAGEEETQYF | TGTGCCAGCAGCCGACTAGCGGGAGAGGAAGAGACCCAGTACTTC
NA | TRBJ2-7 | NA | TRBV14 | CASSLPGAYEQYF | TGTGCCAGCAGCCTTCCGGGAGCCTACGAGCAGTACTTC
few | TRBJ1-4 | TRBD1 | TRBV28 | CATLGQGFHEKLFF | TGTGCCACCCTGGGACAGGGTTTTCATGAAAAACTGTTTTTT
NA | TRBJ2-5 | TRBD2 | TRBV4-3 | CASSQGTSGRPLQETQYF | TGCGCCAGCAGCCAGGGAACTAGCGGGAGACCCCTCCAAGAGACCCAGTACTTC
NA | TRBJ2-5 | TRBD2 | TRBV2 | CASIRVTSGHQETQYF | TGTGCCAGCATAAGGGTGACTAGCGGGCACCAAGAGACCCAGTACTTC
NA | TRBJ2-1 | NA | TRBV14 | CASRHSGLPDNEQFF | TGTGCCAGCAGGCACTCGGGACTGCCCGACAATGAGCAGTTCTTC
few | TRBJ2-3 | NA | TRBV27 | CASSLGEGDGTDTQYF | TGTGCCAGCAGCTTGGGGGAGGGGGACGGGACAGATACGCAGTATTTT
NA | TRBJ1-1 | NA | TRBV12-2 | CASRLGTGESEAFF | TGTGCAAGTCGCCTAGGGACAGGGGAATCTGAAGCTTTCTTT
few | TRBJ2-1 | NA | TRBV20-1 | CSARLAHEQFF | TGCAGTGCTAGACTAGCCCATGAGCAGTTCTTC
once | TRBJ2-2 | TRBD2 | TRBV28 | CASSPIGTSGTGELFF | TGTGCCAGCAGTCCAATCGGGACTAGCGGGACCGGGGAGCTGTTTTTT
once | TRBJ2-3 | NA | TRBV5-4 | CASSLEAECTDTQYF | TGTGCCAGCAGCTTGGAGGCGGAGTGCACAGATACGCAGTATTTT
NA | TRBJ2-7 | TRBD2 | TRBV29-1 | CSVELAGETYEQYF | TGCAGCGTTGAGCTAGCGGGAGAAACCTACGAGCAGTACTTC
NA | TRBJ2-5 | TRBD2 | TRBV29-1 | CSVGHWTSGNNLQETQYF | TGCAGCGTGGGGCACTGGACTAGCGGGAACAACCTCCAAGAGACCCAGTACTTC
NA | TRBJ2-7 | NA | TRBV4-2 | CASSQEDFDEQYF | TGTGCCAGCAGCCAAGAAGACTTCGACGAGCAGTACTTC
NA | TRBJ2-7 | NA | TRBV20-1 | CSARSYEQYF | TGCAGTGCCCGGTCCTACGAGCAGTACTTC
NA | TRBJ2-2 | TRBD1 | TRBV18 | CASSIRTGGNTGELFF | TGTGCCAGCTCAATCCGGACAGGGGGGAACACCGGGGAGCTGTTTTTT
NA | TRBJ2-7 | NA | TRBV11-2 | CASSLDFGQTYEQYF | TGTGCCAGCAGCTTAGATTTCGGACAGACCTACGAGCAGTACTTC
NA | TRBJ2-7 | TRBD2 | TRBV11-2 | CASSSQLAVESHEQYF | TGTGCCAGCAGCTCCCAACTAGCGGTTGAGAGCCACGAGCAGTACTTC
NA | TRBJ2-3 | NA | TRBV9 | CASSVGVRGTDTQYF | TGTGCCAGCAGCGTGGGTGTGAGAGGGACAGATACGCAGTATTTT
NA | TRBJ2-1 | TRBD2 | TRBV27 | CASSLSPPTSGNLYNEQFF | TGTGCCAGCAGTTTATCCCCTCCGACTAGCGGGAATCTCTACAATGAGCAGTTCTTC
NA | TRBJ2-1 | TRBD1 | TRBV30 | CAWSPDRDRVGYEQFF | TGTGCCTGGAGTCCTGACCGGGACAGGGTCGGTTATGAGCAGTTCTTC
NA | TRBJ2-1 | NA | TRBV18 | CASSRDSYNEQFF | TGTGCCAGCTCTCGCGACAGCTACAATGAGCAGTTCTTC
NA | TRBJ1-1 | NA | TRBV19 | CASSIGTSLFTEAFF | TGTGCCAGTAGTATAGGGACAAGTCTGTTCACTGAAGCTTTCTTT
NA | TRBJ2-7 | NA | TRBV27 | CASSPQGGILHEQYF | TGTGCCAGCAGTCCACAGGGGGGGATACTCCACGAGCAGTACTTC
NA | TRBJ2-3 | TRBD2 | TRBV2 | CASSELGLAGETQYF | TGTGCCAGCAGTGAACTGGGACTAGCGGGTGAGACGCAGTATTTT
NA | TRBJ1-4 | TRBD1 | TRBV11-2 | CASSLGFGGQGATNEKLFF | TGTGCCAGCAGCTTAGGGTTTGGGGGACAGGGCGCAACTAATGAAAAACTGTTTTTT
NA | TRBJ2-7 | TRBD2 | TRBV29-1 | CSVGPGTSGRASYEQYF | TGCAGCGTCGGCCCCGGGACTAGCGGGAGGGCCTCCTACGAGCAGTACTTC
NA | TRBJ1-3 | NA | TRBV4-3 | CASSQTAGSGNTIYF | TGCGCCAGCAGCCAAACCGCAGGGTCTGGAAACACCATATATTTT
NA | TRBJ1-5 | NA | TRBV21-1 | CASSPRRQGGGNQPQHF | TGTGCCAGCAGCCCACGCAGGCAGGGAGGGGGCAATCAGCCCCAGCATTTT
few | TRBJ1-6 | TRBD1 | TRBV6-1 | CASSVGTGRGNSPLHF | TGTGCCAGCAGTGTTGGGACAGGGAGGGGGAATTCACCCCTCCACTTT
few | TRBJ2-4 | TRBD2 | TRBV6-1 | CAKGTSGAKNIQYF | TGTGCCAAGGGGACTAGCGGAGCCAAAAACATTCAGTACTTC
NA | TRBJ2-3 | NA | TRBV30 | CAWRAPPETQYF | TGTGCCTGGAGGGCCCCTCCGGAGACGCAGTATTTT